This record looks at one T cell receptor (beta chain) sequence and its context. What it binds is unknown. The data originate from a study of CD8+ T cells in alopecia areata. Overall study context: Patients remained on tofacitinib for 6 to 18 months and then went 6 months without it.

Study conclusions and caveats: Tofacitinib produced a significant decrease in scalp clonality and in expanded CD8+ clones among the top 100.

The authors extracted RNA and reverse transcribed it into cDNA as the sequencing template. Assay used: immunoSEQ multiplex PCR; TCRdb lists only in-frame clones, some missing. The data show 130,000 to 150,000 clones, approximately 85% seen once. Specified treatment: oral pan-JAK inhibitor, 5-10 mg twice daily. Sorting from PBMCs produced CD4+ and CD8+ T cells. Material: CD8+ T cells sorted from blood, obtained at week 4, from a patient treated with tofacitinib. The receptor comes from a human donor with alopecia areata.

The CDR3 sequence is CASSLEGQGRETQYF. CDR3 DNA: TGTGCCAGCAGTTTAGAGGGACAGGGGAGGGAGACCCAGTACTTC. The V call is TRBV28, the J call TRBJ2-5; 10 positions match TRBD1. The CDR3 covers 15 residues. CDR1 is MDHEN and CDR2 is SYDVKM in the germline V gene. Germline trimming cut 2 bases from V and 5 bases from J; bases unmatched to any gene: 5.